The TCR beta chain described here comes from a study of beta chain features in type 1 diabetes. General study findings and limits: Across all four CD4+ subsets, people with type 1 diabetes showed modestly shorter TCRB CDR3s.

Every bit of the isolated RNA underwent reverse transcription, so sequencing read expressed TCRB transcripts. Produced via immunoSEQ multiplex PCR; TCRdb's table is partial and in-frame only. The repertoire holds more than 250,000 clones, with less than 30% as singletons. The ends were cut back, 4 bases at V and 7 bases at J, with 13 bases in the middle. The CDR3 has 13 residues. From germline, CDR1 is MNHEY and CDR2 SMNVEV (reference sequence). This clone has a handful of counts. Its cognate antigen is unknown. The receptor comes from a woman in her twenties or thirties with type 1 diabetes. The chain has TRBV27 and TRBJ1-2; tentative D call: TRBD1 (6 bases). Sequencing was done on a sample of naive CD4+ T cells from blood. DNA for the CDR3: TGTGCCAGCAGTTCACGACAGGCAGGTGGCTACACCTTC. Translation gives CASSSRQAGGYTF.